This T cell receptor (beta chain) was recovered during a study of response to subunit inactivated influenza vaccine. Findings and caveats of the study: Researchers suggested that each seasonal influenza vaccination recruits few new T cells.

One entry per CDR3 protein, called by TCRdb with MiXCR from the RT-PCR reads. The sample shows 650,000 to 800,000 distinct CDR3 sequences, roughly 18% of them seen only once. As concerns this clonotype: As yet, its antigen is unknown.

The germline V and J ends were trimmed by 4 bases and 3 bases, with 10 bases remaining between them. Germline V lookup: CDR1 SGHRS, CDR2 YFSETQ. This CDR3 is built from 13 residues. The V call is TRBV5-1, the J call TRBJ2-5; D could derive from TRBD1 or TRBD2 (5 bases each). The TCR comes from a man aged 45-65 years who received an inactivated influenza vaccine. This specimen consisted of PBMCs from blood, obtained around 5 days after vaccination. As DNA, the CDR3 is TGCGCCAGCAGCATGGGACCGAAAGAGACCCAGTACTTC. Translation: CASSMGPKETQYF.